This passage covers 5 T cell receptor beta chains from one sample sequenced in a study of blood T cell repertoires in COVID-19. Repertoires were generated with immunoSEQ multiplex PCR, while TCRdb's copy carries only in-frame clones and drops some. The repertoire holds tens of thousands of clones, with approximately 79% as singletons. The source material was peripheral blood. These receptors were taken from a human donor in a cohort sampled during active COVID-19.

This chain connects TRBV5-1 to TRBJ2-3; possibly TRBD2 for D (6 bases). Germline V CDR1 and CDR2: SGHRS, YFSETQ. This CDR3 contains 16 residues. Trimming took off 3 bases at V and 3 bases at J, with 17 bases between the two ends. The DNA for the CDR3 is TGCGCCAGCAGCTCCGGGGGTTCCCCAAGGACAGATACGCAGTATTTT. It translates to CASSSGGSPRTDTQYF. The complete variable domain, with remaining parts taken from reference TRBV5-1 and TRBJ2-3, reads KAGVTQTPRYLIKTRGQQVTLSCSPISGHRSVSWYQQTPGQGLQFLFEYFSETQRNKGNFPGRFSGRQFSNSRSEMNVSTLELGDSALYLCASSSGGSPRTDTQYFGPGTRLTVL.

V gene TRBV10-1 combines with J gene TRBJ1-6, with TRBD1 identical over 8 bases. The CDR3 spans 13 residues. V was pared by 6 bases and J by 7 bases, with 2 bases of the junction left unmatched. CDR1 and CDR2 (germline): WNHNN, SYGVQD (reference sequence). Written as DNA, the CDR3 is TGCGCCAGCAGCCGGGACAGGAATTCACCCCTCCACTTT. This codes for CASSRDRNSPLHF.

The chain uses TRBV23-1 and TRBJ2-7; TRBD2 agrees at 10 bases. TRBV23-1 is an ORF, and what it does is uncertain. V was clipped by 3 bases and J by 6 bases; unmatched bases: 11. This CDR3 comprises 16 residues. Here the CDR3 DNA reads TGCGCCAGCAGTCATTACGCCCTAGCGGGAGTAGCCGAGCAGTACTTC. Its translation is CASSHYALAGVAEQYF.

This clone was counted a few times. J is TRBJ2-7 and V is TRBV10-2; D unresolved. Trimming pared 6 bases from V and 7 bases from J, leaving 10 bases between. CDR3 size: 11 residues. CDR1 WSHSY and CDR2 SAAADI come from the germline V gene. The CDR3 sequence: CASSPAREQYF. The CDR3, as DNA: TGCGCCAGCAGCCCCGCTCGGGAGCAGTACTTC.

The chain uses TRBV27 and TRBJ1-5, with D tentatively TRBD1 (6 bases). This CDR3 is built from 17 residues. With 0 bases removed from V and 6 bases from J, the gap between germline ends came to 18 bases. CDR1 and CDR2 (germline): MNHEY, SMNVEV (reference sequence). The CDR3 nucleotides are TGTGCCAGCAGTTTATCTTCCCAGGGGTATGGTAGTCAGCCCCAGCATTTT. Translated, it gives CASSLSSQGYGSQPQHF.